This section outlines one TCR beta chain sequence together with its context. This specimen comes from a study of cytomegalovirus exposure and HLA in healthy donors. The PCR contained 60 Vbeta and 13 Jbeta primers. The protocol was immunoSEQ multiplex PCR, while the TCRdb copy is restricted to in-frame clones and leaves out a portion. Of 150,000 to 200,000 clones listed, roughly 71% are singletons. The germline V gene has CDR1 GTSNPN and CDR2 SVGIG (reference sequence). The CDR3 length is 12 residues. V was shortened by 4 bases and J by 9 bases, with 10 bases between the two germline ends. The rearrangement joins TRBV30 to TRBJ1-6, with TRBD1 as a possible D gene (5 bases). This clonotype originated in a girl between 5 and 17 years old in good health and CMV-seronegative. Material: PBMCs. The CDR3 is CAWTRVASPLHF. The CDR3 nucleotides read TGTGCCTGGACCAGGGTGGCTTCACCCCTCCACTTT.